Listed here are 21 T cell receptor beta chains from one sample, sequenced in a study of beta chain features in type 1 diabetes listed by TCRdb under 2018. Libraries were made using the immunoSEQ multiplex PCR assay. The High Capacity cDNA Reverse Transcription Kit was used to reverse transcribe all of the isolated RNA, meaning that expressed TCRB transcripts were what got sequenced. Imported from immuneACCESS, the table was reduced by TCRdb to in-frame sequences with V and J called. These copies leave out some clones; in studies compared against another copy, an unresolved V gene accounts for under half, and the cause of the remainder is not known. The sample data list nearly 700,000 clones, and around an eighth of these were observed just once. 0.022% of the sample comes from the top ten. The full study reports these points: Type 1 diabetes patients showed a moderate but significant shortening of TCRB CDR3 length in all four CD4+ subsets.

For these TCRs, the target antigens are not known. The sequencing sample was made of naive CD4+ T cells from blood. The cell subset or site label here, explained by the study, means: true naive CD4+ T cells. The receptor source for this set is a man in his late teens or twenties with type 1 diabetes.

This clone was counted between two and nine times. This chain joins TRBV5-6 and TRBJ1-4; a possible D gene is TRBD1 (5 bases). This CDR3 region has 12 residues. Trimming pared 0 bases from V and 13 bases from J, leaving 10 bases between. Germline CDR1 is SGHDT and CDR2 is YYEEEE. The CDR3 reads CASSLGQGGLFF. The CDR3 nucleotides are TGTGCCAGCAGCTTGGGCCAGGGAGGACTGTTTTTT.

The chain joins TRBV10-3 to TRBJ2-3, with 12 bases fitting TRBD1. Looked up from germline, CDR1 is ENHRY and CDR2 is SYGVKD. CDR3 length: 18 amino acids. V lost 10 bases, J lost 5 bases, and 19 bases stayed unmatched. Here the CDR3 reads CATLPGQGAWRGLDTQYF. CDR3 nucleotides: TGTGCCACCCTACCGGGACAGGGGGCCTGGCGGGGGTTAGATACGCAGTATTTT.

V is TRBV28 and J is TRBJ1-4, with 7 bases lining up with TRBD1. Looked up from germline, CDR1 is MDHEN and CDR2 is SYDVKM. CDR3 length: 13 amino acids. J gave up 8 bases and V 6 bases, and 6 bases lay outside the gene matches. The CDR3 DNA reads as TGTGCCAGCAGCTACAGGGGCCGGGAAAAACTGTTTTTT. Protein: CASSYRGREKLFF.

This chain joins TRBV7-9 and TRBJ1-2, with D perhaps matching TRBD1 (5 bases). The CDR3 length is 14 residues. V was cut by 1 base and J by 4 bases, with 10 bases left in between. In germline, CDR1 is SEHNR, CDR2 FQNEAQ (reference sequence). The CDR3 loop reads CASSLGQSSYGYTF. In DNA, the CDR3 is TGTGCCAGCAGCTTAGGACAGAGTAGCTATGGCTACACCTTC.

This clone was seen just once. V gene TRBV19 combines with J gene TRBJ1-2, with D unclear. Germline CDR1 is LNHDA and CDR2 is SQIVND (reference sequence). V was clipped by 6 bases and J by 0 bases, with 14 bases between them. The CDR3 has 15 residues. For the CDR3, the DNA is TGTGCCAGTAGCTCCATTCTCACGGCTAACTATGGCTACACCTTC. It encodes CASSSILTANYGYTF.

The rearrangement uses TRBV20-1 and TRBJ2-2; D is unclear. Germline-derived CDR1 and CDR2 are DFQATT and SNEGSKA (reference sequence). V lost 6 bases, J lost 12 bases, and 14 bases lay in between. The length of the CDR3 is 11 residues. For the CDR3, the DNA is TGCAGTGCCCCGGCGGCAAGCAAGCTGTTTTTT. This codes for CSAPAASKLFF.

This clone has only a few counts. The V gene is TRBV4-1, the J gene TRBJ1-3; D is ambiguous. The CDR3 covers 16 residues. The V and J ends lost 0 bases and 8 bases respectively, with 17 bases between them. CDR1 and CDR2 from the germline V gene are MGHRA and YSYEKL. In DNA form, the CDR3 reads TGCGCCAGCAGCCAAGATCGGCATGGGAAATCGGACACCATATATTTT. Its protein product is CASSQDRHGKSDTIYF.

To note about this clone: Within the sample, other DNA sequences also encode this same CDR3. The gene calls are TRBV5-6 and TRBJ2-7, with D uncertain. Germline V gene lookup returns CDR1 SGHDT and CDR2 YYEEEE. The germline V and J ends were trimmed by 0 bases and 1 base, with 5 bases remaining between them. The CDR3 consists of 13 residues. The CDR3 is CASSLAGSYEQYF. DNA of the CDR3: TGTGCCAGCAGCTTGGCCGGGTCCTACGAGCAGTACTTC. Filled out from reference TRBV5-6 and TRBJ2-7, the complete variable domain reads DAGVTQSPTHLIKTRGQQVTLRCSPKSGHDTVSWYQQALGQGPQFIFQYYEEEERQRGNFPDRFSGHQFPNYSSELNVNALLLGDSALYLCASSLAGSYEQYFGPGTRLTVT.

This clone was counted only a few times. CDR3 nucleotides: TGTGCCAGCTCACCGCGGGCCGCGGAAGGCTACACCTTC. Protein: CASSPRAAEGYTF. V is TRBV18 and J is TRBJ1-2; no clear D gene. The CDR3 runs 13 residues. Germline CDR1 and CDR2: KGHSH and LQKENI. V was shortened by 3 bases and J by 8 bases, with 13 bases between the two germline ends.

The chain recombines TRBV29-1 with TRBJ2-6; 7 bases line up with TRBD1. CDR3 length equals 15 residues. Germline values: CDR1 SQVTM, CDR2 ANQGSEA. V shed 4 bases, J shed 2 bases, and the junction held 5 bases outside the gene matches. CDR3 in amino acids: CSVARGTPGANVLTF. CDR3 sequence (DNA): TGCAGCGTTGCCAGGGGGACGCCTGGGGCCAACGTCCTGACTTTC.

This clone was detected only a few times. The V gene is TRBV19, the J gene TRBJ1-6; a possible D gene is TRBD1 (5 bases). Deletions cut 5 bases from V and 12 bases from J, with 17 bases between. CDR3 size: 14 residues. Germline CDR1 LNHDA, CDR2 SQIVND (reference sequence). The CDR3 loop is CASSSDALGRPLHF. CDR3 sequence (DNA): TGTGCCAGTAGTTCGGACGCATTGGGGCGACCCCTCCACTTT.

This clone has more than one count but fewer than ten. The CDR3 sequence is CASFDGRQETQYF. In DNA form, the CDR3 reads TGTGCCAGCTTTGACGGGCGGCAAGAGACCCAGTACTTC. The chain has TRBV18 and TRBJ2-5; D is unclear. The CDR3 runs to 13 residues. Per the germline V gene, CDR1 is KGHSH and CDR2 is LQKENI. V lost 7 bases and J 2 bases, leaving 11 bases between the germline ends.

V is TRBV7-2 and J is TRBJ2-5; possibly TRBD2 for D (5 bases). This CDR3 is 14 amino acids long. Germline V gene lookup returns CDR1 SGHTA and CDR2 FQGNSA. Trimming took off 1 base at V and 5 bases at J, with 11 bases between the two ends. CDR3 residues: CASSLVLVSETQYF. CDR3 DNA sequence: TGTGCCAGCAGCTTAGTACTAGTTAGTGAGACCCAGTACTTC.

V gene TRBV7-6 combines with J gene TRBJ2-5; D possibly corresponds to TRBD1 (6 bases). The germline gives CDR1 SGHVS, CDR2 FNYEAQ. There are 16 residues in the CDR3. V was pared by 2 bases and J by 5 bases, with 18 bases between. This CDR3 is CASSLPPQGVGETQYF. The CDR3 region has the DNA TGTGCCAGCAGCTTACCCCCACAGGGCGTGGGGGAGACCCAGTACTTC.

This clone was detected only a few times. The rearrangement uses TRBV18 and TRBJ1-2; weak D call: TRBD1 (6 bases). V was clipped by 6 bases and J by 8 bases, with 16 bases between them. The V gene's germline CDR1 is KGHSH and CDR2 LQKENI. The CDR3 covers 13 residues. The DNA of the CDR3 is TGTGCCAGCTCTCCCTACAGGGACTGGGGCTACACCTTC. Its translation: CASSPYRDWGYTF. Full variable domain (rest looked up from reference TRBV18 and TRBJ1-2): NAGVMQNPRHLVRRRGQEARLRCSPMKGHSHVYWYRQLPEEGLKFMVYLQKENIIDESGMPKERFSAEFPKEGPSILRIQQVVRGDSAAYFCASSPYRDWGYTFGSGTRLTVV.

This clone has just a few counts. This specimen includes other DNA sequences encoding the same CDR3. The chain recombines TRBV18 with TRBJ1-1; D is ambiguous. V lost 2 bases to trimming and J lost 1 base, with 8 bases between them. From germline, CDR1 is KGHSH and CDR2 LQKENI. This CDR3 contains 14 residues. CDR3 sequence: CASSPAGANTEAFF. CDR3 nucleotides: TGTGCCAGCTCACCAGCGGGTGCGAACACTGAAGCTTTCTTT.

This clone occurred a few times. The rearrangement links TRBV5-1 to TRBJ1-1; D ambiguous. Trimming took off 4 bases at V and 4 bases at J, with 11 bases between the two ends. The CDR3 consists of 13 residues. CDR1 is SGHRS and CDR2 is YFSETQ in the germline V gene. The CDR3: CASSPASGTEAFF. The CDR3 nucleotides read TGCGCCAGCAGCCCCGCTTCAGGCACTGAAGCTTTCTTT.

This clone has just a few counts. The V gene is TRBV5-6, the J gene TRBJ1-1; TRBD1 is a possible D gene (6 bases). V was shortened by 3 bases and J by 1 base, with 7 bases between the two germline ends. The germline gives CDR1 SGHDT, CDR2 YYEEEE. The length of the CDR3 is 13 residues. CDR3 in amino acids: CASSWDTNTEAFF. The CDR3 DNA reads TGTGCCAGCAGCTGGGACACGAACACTGAAGCTTTCTTT.

The chain recombines TRBV7-9 with TRBJ1-2; 10 bases are shared with TRBD1. CDR3 length: 13 residues. Germline lookup yields CDR1 SEHNR and CDR2 FQNEAQ (reference sequence). V trimming: 5 bases; J trimming: 6 bases; junction bases outside the gene matches: 3. CDR3: CASSPGQGHGYTF. In nucleotides, the CDR3 is TGTGCCAGCAGCCCGGGACAGGGGCATGGCTACACCTTC.

The chain carries TRBV4-1 and TRBJ2-3; D is perhaps TRBD2 (6 bases). V lost 2 bases and J lost 2, with 17 bases in between. Germline CDR1 reads MGHRA; CDR2 reads YSYEKL. The CDR3 is made up of 17 amino acids. The CDR3 region is CASSQITRGGDTDTQYF. The CDR3 nucleotides read TGCGCCAGCAGCCAAATCACAAGGGGCGGGGACACAGATACGCAGTATTTT.

The chain couples TRBV5-4 to TRBJ1-6, with no clear D. The CDR3 loop spans 15 amino acids. Trimming cost V 2 bases and J 2 bases, with 8 bases left between them. CDR1 SGHNT and CDR2 YYREEE come from the germline V gene (reference sequence). CDR3 DNA: TGTGCCAGCAGCTTCGGTGACACCTATAATTCACCCCTCCACTTT. It codes for CASSFGDTYNSPLHF.